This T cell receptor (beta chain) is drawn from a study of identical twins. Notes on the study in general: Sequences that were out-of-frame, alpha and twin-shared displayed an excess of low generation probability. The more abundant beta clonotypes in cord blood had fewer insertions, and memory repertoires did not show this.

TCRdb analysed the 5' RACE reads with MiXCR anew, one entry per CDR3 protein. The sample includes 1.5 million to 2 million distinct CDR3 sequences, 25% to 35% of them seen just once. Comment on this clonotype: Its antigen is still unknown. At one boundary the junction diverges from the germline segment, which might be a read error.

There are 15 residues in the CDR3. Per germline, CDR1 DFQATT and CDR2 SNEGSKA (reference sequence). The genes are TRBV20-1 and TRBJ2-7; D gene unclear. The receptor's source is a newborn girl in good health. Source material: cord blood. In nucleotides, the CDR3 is TGCAATGCTAGAGATCGCCGAAGGTCCCTCTACGAGCAGTACTTC. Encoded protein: CNARDRRRSLYEQYF.